These 19 T cell receptor beta chains share one sample of origin, sequenced in a study of blood T cell repertoires in COVID-19. The method was immunoSEQ multiplex PCR; TCRdb's version includes in-frame clones alone and lacks a portion of them. Of tens of thousands of clones listed, roughly four fifths are singletons. Input material: peripheral blood. These receptors were taken from a man aged 55 to 69 with acute or convalescent COVID-19.

The chain links TRBV5-1 to TRBJ2-7; D may be TRBD1 (6 bases). The V and J ends lost 0 bases and 0 bases respectively, with 13 bases between them. Germline-derived CDR1 and CDR2 are SGHRS and YFSETQ. The CDR3 spans 16 residues. DNA of the CDR3: TGCGCCAGCAGCTTGGGACGGGACACCCTCTCCTACGAGCAGTACTTC. Its translation is CASSLGRDTLSYEQYF.

The V and J genes are TRBV30 and TRBJ1-1; D remains ambiguous. Germline V gene lookup returns CDR1 GTSNPN and CDR2 SVGIG (reference sequence). This CDR3 has 13 amino acids. The V gene lost 2 bases and the J gene lost 11 bases, with 18 bases spanning the gap. CDR3 DNA sequence: TGTGCCTGGAGTCCAAAGGCGGCGCCAAAGGCTTTCTTT. Translating it yields CAWSPKAAPKAFF.

The V and J genes are TRBV5-1 and TRBJ1-6; D uncertain. Germline CDR1 SGHRS, CDR2 YFSETQ. The ends were cut back, 4 bases at V and 5 bases at J, with 7 bases in the middle. This CDR3 region has 13 residues. The CDR3 reads CASSPSDNSPLHF. CDR3 nucleotide sequence: TGCGCCAGCAGCCCTTCCGATAATTCACCCCTCCACTTT.

CDR3 sequence (DNA): TGCGCCAGCAGCCCAGGCCCCTTTAACAGGGCTATGGACACTGAAGCTTTCTTT. This sequence encodes CASSPGPFNRAMDTEAFF. The chain joins TRBV5-1 to TRBJ1-1; a possible D gene is TRBD1 (6 bases). V lost 4 bases, J lost 3 bases, and 25 bases lay in between. Germline lookup yields CDR1 SGHRS and CDR2 YFSETQ. This CDR3 is 18 amino acids long.

The chain employs TRBV30 and TRBJ2-3; D is possibly TRBD2 (5 bases). Germline V gene lookup returns CDR1 GTSNPN and CDR2 SVGIG (reference sequence). V dropped 2 bases and J dropped 0 bases, with 15 bases sitting between them. This CDR3 contains 16 residues. In DNA, the CDR3 is TGTGCCTGGAGTAACCCTTTGAGGGCCAGCACAGATACGCAGTATTTT. Translation: CAWSNPLRASTDTQYF.

The V call is TRBV7-2, the J call TRBJ1-2; D unclear. CDR1 is SGHTA and CDR2 is FQGNSA in the germline V gene. The CDR3 contains 14 residues. V lost 1 base, J lost 8 bases, and 14 bases lay in between. The CDR3, as DNA: TGTGCCAGCAGCTTAGAGATGGGTTTGGGCGGCTACACCTTC. Protein product: CASSLEMGLGGYTF. Full variable domain (missing parts from reference TRBV7-2 and TRBJ1-2): GAGVSQSPSNKVTEKGKDVELRCDPISGHTALYWYRQSLGQGLEFLIYFQGNSAPDKSGLPSDRFSAERTGGSVSTLTIQRTQQEDSAVYLCASSLEMGLGGYTFGSGTRLTVV.

V and J are TRBV7-9 and TRBJ1-1, with D tentatively TRBD1 (5 bases). V was clipped by 3 bases and J by 6 bases, with 8 bases between them. CDR1 and CDR2 from the germline V gene are SEHNR and FQNEAQ (reference sequence). This CDR3 is 12 amino acids long. This CDR3 is CASSFKGSEAFF. CDR3 DNA sequence: TGTGCCAGCAGCTTTAAGGGGTCTGAAGCTTTCTTT.

This chain uses TRBV12-3 or TRBV12-4 with TRBJ2-7, with D possibly TRBD1 on 6 matching bases. V dropped 3 bases and J dropped 1 base, with 7 bases sitting between them. The CDR3 consists of 13 residues. The CDR3 nucleotides read TGTGCCAGCAGTTTGGGACATTCCTACGAGCAGTACTTC. Its protein is CASSLGHSYEQYF.

The chain uses TRBV4-1 and TRBJ1-4, with 8 bases lining up with TRBD1. CDR1 MGHRA and CDR2 YSYEKL come from the germline V gene. The J segment lost 7 bases and the V segment lost 4 bases, leaving 8 bases of the junction unmatched. This CDR3 has 15 residues. CDR3 sequence: CASSRIDRGGEKLFF. CDR3 sequence (DNA): TGCGCCAGCAGCCGAATAGACAGGGGAGGTGAAAAACTGTTTTTT.

This clone has a single count. The chain recombines TRBV7-9 with TRBJ1-5; maybe TRBD1 (5 bases). Trimming took 5 bases from V and 4 from J, leaving 15 bases between them. The germline V gene has CDR1 SEHNR and CDR2 FQNEAQ (reference sequence). This CDR3 region has 15 residues. The CDR3 nucleotides read TGTGCCAGCAGCGGGGGAGGGCCTGCAAATCAGCCCCAGCATTTT. This sequence encodes CASSGGGPANQPQHF.

This chain links TRBV21-1 with TRBJ1-1; TRBD1 is the table's D call and was not checked against the DNA. TRBV21-1 is a listed pseudogene. This CDR3 region has 17 residues. CDR3 bases: TGTGCCAGCAGCAAATCAATGGACACAGGGGAGAACACTGAAGCTTTCTTT. Residues: CASSKSMDTGENTEAFF.

Concerning this clone itself: Since a much larger clone is just one base distant, this may be a read error. The rearrangement joins TRBV4-1 to TRBJ1-1, with TRBD1 identical over 8 bases. The CDR3 is 14 amino acids. V was pared by 5 bases and J by 0 bases, with 2 bases of the junction left unmatched. Germline CDR1 MGHRA, CDR2 YSYEKL. The CDR3 DNA sequence: TGCGCCAGCAGCAAGGGACAGGTGAACACTGAAGCTTTCTTT. This encodes CASSKGQVNTEAFF.

This chain uses TRBV2 with TRBJ1-5; the match to TRBD1 covers 12 bases. Germline CDR1 and CDR2: SNHLY and FYNNEI. V gave up 8 bases and J gave up 3 bases; unmatched junction bases: 2. This CDR3 has 14 residues. For the CDR3, the DNA is TGTGCCAGCGGGGGACAGGGGGCCAATCAGCCCCAGCATTTT. Encoded protein: CASGGQGANQPQHF.

J is TRBJ2-7 and V is TRBV7-8; maybe TRBD1 (5 bases). Germline V CDR1 and CDR2: SGHVS, FQNEAQ. V was shortened by 1 base and J by 1 base, with 5 bases between the two germline ends. The CDR3 totals 13 residues. The CDR3 loop reads CASSLDRSYEQYF. CDR3 sequence (DNA): TGTGCCAGCAGCTTAGACAGGTCCTACGAGCAGTACTTC.

CDR3 DNA sequence: TGTGCCAGCAGCCCCGGACAGGGGGGTTCGGGGTCTGAAGCTTTCTTT. Its protein is CASSPGQGGSGSEAFF. The rearrangement links TRBV7-2 to TRBJ1-1; TRBD1 matches 10 bases. V dropped 5 bases and J dropped 6; count of bases not matched to a gene: 12. The CDR3 length is 16 residues. Germline V CDR1 and CDR2: SGHTA, FQGNSA.

In its sample, this clone is medium-sized. This chain uses TRBV19 with TRBJ1-2, with 10 nucleotides matching TRBD1. J gave up 6 bases and V 1 base, and 5 bases lay outside the gene matches. This CDR3 comprises 15 residues. The germline V gene encodes CDR1 LNHDA and CDR2 SQIVND (reference sequence). The CDR3 loop is CASSIAATGGNGYTF. The CDR3 DNA reads as TGTGCCAGTAGTATAGCCGCGACAGGGGGCAATGGCTACACCTTC.

This clone was counted once. The chain is built from TRBV7-3 and TRBJ1-1; tentative D call: TRBD1 (5 bases). Germline V lookup: CDR1 SGHTA, CDR2 FQGTGA. The CDR3 extends over 14 amino acids. V lost 3 bases and J lost 6, with 14 bases in between. CDR3 region: CASSLTEGGAEAFF. CDR3 DNA sequence: TGTGCCAGCAGCTTGACAGAGGGAGGGGCTGAAGCTTTCTTT.

This chain connects TRBV10-3 to TRBJ2-2, with D possibly TRBD1 on 6 matching bases. Trimming stripped 6 bases from V and 7 bases from J, with 12 bases between. Germline V gene lookup returns CDR1 ENHRY and CDR2 SYGVKD. The CDR3 contains 13 residues. DNA for the CDR3: TGTGCCATCAGCGGGGACATCTTCGGGGAGCTGTTTTTT. It translates to CAISGDIFGELFF.

V gene TRBV2 combines with J gene TRBJ1-2; D might be TRBD1 (5 bases). Trimming left V 7 bases short and J 0 bases short, with 12 bases between. The V gene's germline CDR1 is SNHLY and CDR2 FYNNEI. This CDR3 contains 14 residues. This CDR3 reads CASKAGRANYGYTF. The CDR3 coding sequence is TGTGCCAGCAAGGCAGGGAGGGCTAACTATGGCTACACCTTC.